What follows are 19 T cell receptor beta chains derived from one specimen sequenced in a study of cytomegalovirus exposure and HLA in healthy donors. Here immunoSEQ multiplex PCR was the method, and the copy in TCRdb shows in-frame clones only, minus some. The sample consists of approximately 300,000 clones, approximately 90% of them appearing once. The sequenced material came from PBMCs. The receptors stem from a woman aged 18 to 35 in good health and CMV-seronegative.

The chain has TRBV27 and TRBJ2-7; TRBD2 agrees at 9 bases. Unmatched junction bases numbered 16, after V lost 5 bases and J lost 11 bases. CDR3 length equals 15 residues. Germline-derived CDR1 and CDR2 are MNHEY and SMNVEV (reference sequence). CDR3 nucleotides: TGTGCCAGCAGTGAAATGGCGGGAGGGCCCTCTGAGGAGTACTTC. This sequence encodes CASSEMAGGPSEEYF.

The chain carries TRBV6-5 and TRBJ1-3, with 7 bases aligning to TRBD1. This CDR3 region has 15 residues. Germline V lookup: CDR1 MNHEY, CDR2 SVGAGI. J gave up 0 bases and V 8 bases, and 7 bases lay outside the gene matches. CDR3 nucleotides: TGTGCCAGCTCCACGGGACAGCTCTCTGGAAACACCATATATTTT. Residues: CASSTGQLSGNTIYF.

This clone was detected only a few times. J is TRBJ2-2 and V is TRBV10-3; 12 bases are a match to TRBD2. The CDR3 totals 16 residues. V was pared by 11 bases and J by 7 bases, with 14 bases of the junction left unmatched. Looked up from germline, CDR1 is ENHRY and CDR2 is SYGVKD. CDR3 sequence reads: CACRPRTSGNDGELFF. CDR3 nucleotides: TGTGCCTGCCGCCCCCGGACTAGCGGGAACGACGGGGAGCTGTTTTTT.

This sequence joins TRBV15 and TRBJ1-5; possibly TRBD1 for D (6 bases). Trimming pared 0 bases from V and 2 bases from J, leaving 11 bases between. Germline-derived CDR1 and CDR2 are LNHNV and YYDKDF (reference sequence). This CDR3 spans 16 amino acids. In DNA form, the CDR3 reads TGTGCCACCAGCAGAGATCGTTCAGGGGGCAATCAGCCCCAGCATTTT. Its protein product is CATSRDRSGGNQPQHF.

This clone has just a few counts. The chain combines TRBV29-1 with TRBJ1-2, with 7 bases lining up with TRBD1. Trimming removed 7 bases from V and 6 bases from J; junction bases left unmatched: 11. Germline-derived CDR1 and CDR2 are SQVTM and ANQGSEA. This CDR3 spans 13 amino acids. CDR3 DNA sequence: TGCAGCGCTGACCGCGACCAGGGGGATGGCTACACCTTC. This sequence encodes CSADRDQGDGYTF.

This rearrangement joins TRBV2 to TRBJ2-1, with a possible D match to TRBD2 (6 bases). Germline V CDR1 and CDR2: SNHLY, FYNNEI. Deletions cut 5 bases from V and 3 bases from J, with 11 bases between. There are 14 residues in the CDR3. CDR3 in amino acids: CASSLRGDYNEQFF. In nucleotides, the CDR3 is TGTGCCAGCAGTCTGCGCGGGGACTACAATGAGCAGTTCTTC.

The rearrangement joins TRBV5-1 to TRBJ2-4; TRBD1 might be the D (6 bases). The V end lost 0 bases, the J end lost 9 bases, and 10 bases lay between the germline ends. The germline V gene has CDR1 SGHRS and CDR2 YFSETQ. The CDR3 extends over 13 amino acids. CDR3 nucleotides: TGCGCCAGCAGCTTGGGACAGGCCGGCATTCAGTACTTC. Its protein is CASSLGQAGIQYF. The entire variable domain, with the rest obtained from reference TRBV5-1 and TRBJ2-4, is as follows: KAGVTQTPRYLIKTRGQQVTLSCSPISGHRSVSWYQQTPGQGLQFLFEYFSETQRNKGNFPGRFSGRQFSNSRSEMNVSTLELGDSALYLCASSLGQAGIQYFGAGTRLSVL.

This clone was recorded only once. The J gene is TRBJ2-7, the V gene TRBV18, with D tentatively TRBD1 (7 bases). The CDR3 totals 13 residues. CDR1 is KGHSH and CDR2 is LQKENI in the germline V gene. V lost 3 bases, J lost 6 bases, and 12 bases lay in between. The CDR3 DNA reads TGTGCCAGCTCACCGGGTCAGGGGGGCGAGCAGTACTTC. Its protein is CASSPGQGGEQYF.

Details on this clone: Other DNA sequences in the same sample also yield this CDR3. V gene TRBV5-1 combines with J gene TRBJ2-3; weak D call: TRBD1 (5 bases). Germline V lookup: CDR1 SGHRS, CDR2 YFSETQ. There are 14 residues in the CDR3. V shed 1 base and J shed 1 base, with 7 bases lying between them. Written as DNA, the CDR3 is TGCGCCAGCAGCTTGACAGGCCGCACAGATACGCAGTATTTT. Translating it yields CASSLTGRTDTQYF.

V is TRBV4-3 and J is TRBJ1-5, with a weak D call TRBD1 (5 bases). CDR1 is LGHNA and CDR2 is YSLEER in the germline V gene. The V gene lost 4 bases and the J gene lost 5 bases, with 15 bases spanning the gap. The CDR3 length is 15 residues. CDR3 nucleotide sequence: TGCGCCAGCAGCCTAAACCAGGGCCTGGATCAGCCCCAGCATTTT. As protein: CASSLNQGLDQPQHF.

The genes are TRBV19 and TRBJ1-5; 9 bases are a match to TRBD1. The CDR3 has 15 amino acids. The V and J ends lost 5 bases and 7 bases, in that order; junction bases with no gene match: 9. Germline-derived CDR1 and CDR2 are LNHDA and SQIVND (reference sequence). The CDR3 protein is CASSLDRGSFQPQHF. The CDR3 bases are TGTGCCAGTAGTCTGGACAGGGGCAGTTTCCAGCCCCAGCATTTT. Variable domain in full (rest from reference TRBV19 and TRBJ1-5): DGGITQSPKYLFRKEGQNVTLSCEQNLNHDAMYWYRQDPGQGLRLIYYSQIVNDFQKGDIAEGYSVSREKKESFPLTVTSAQKNPTAFYLCASSLDRGSFQPQHFGDGTRLSIL.

The chain recombines TRBV5-6 with TRBJ2-7; 7 bases agree with TRBD1. Germline V CDR1 and CDR2: SGHDT, YYEEEE. This CDR3 has 16 amino acids. V shed 3 bases, J shed 3 bases, and the junction held 12 bases outside the gene matches. The CDR3 DNA reads TGTGCCAGCAGCTATAAACCGGACAGGCCAATCTACGAGCAGTACTTC. Protein: CASSYKPDRPIYEQYF.

The V call is TRBV28, the J call TRBJ1-2; possibly TRBD1 for D (5 bases). The CDR3 spans 13 residues. V was clipped by 6 bases and J by 7 bases, with 15 bases between them. Germline CDR1 and CDR2: MDHEN and SYDVKM. The CDR3 coding sequence is TGTGCCAGCAGGCATACCACGGGGGGTGGCTACACCTTC. This sequence encodes CASRHTTGGGYTF.

The CDR3 DNA follows: TGTGCCAGCAGCCAAGATGCGGGGCTAGTGAATTCAGGCCGGTTCTTC. It is translated as CASSQDAGLVNSGRFF. J is TRBJ2-1 and V is TRBV14; D may be TRBD2 (6 bases). Germline loops: CDR1 SGHDN, CDR2 FVKESK. Trimming stripped 0 bases from V and 15 bases from J, with 24 bases between. This CDR3 contains 16 residues.

The chain uses TRBV29-1 and TRBJ2-5; 9 nucleotides line up with TRBD1. This CDR3 contains 14 residues. Trimming at V came to 6 bases and at J to 6 bases, leaving 11 bases not matched to a gene. Looked up from germline, CDR1 is SQVTM and CDR2 is ANQGSEA. CDR3 residues: CSVTGGANAKTQYF. The CDR3, as DNA: TGCAGCGTCACAGGGGGCGCGAACGCCAAGACCCAGTACTTC. Filled out from reference TRBV29-1 and TRBJ2-5, the complete variable domain reads SAVISQKPSRDICQRGTSLTIQCQVDSQVTMMFWYRQQPGQSLTLIATANQGSEATYESGFVIDKFPISRPNLTFSTLTVSNMSPEDSSIYLCSVTGGANAKTQYFGPGTRLLVL.

This chain joins TRBV9 and TRBJ1-5, with D perhaps TRBD1 (6 bases). Germline V lookup: CDR1 SGDLS, CDR2 YYNGEE. The V and J ends lost 4 bases and 3 bases respectively, with 20 bases between them. The CDR3 has 17 amino acids. The CDR3 loop is CASSPTPEQGNNQPQHF. As DNA, the CDR3 is TGTGCCAGCAGCCCTACCCCCGAACAGGGCAACAATCAGCCCCAGCATTTT.

The gene calls are TRBV5-6 and TRBJ2-1, with 12 nucleotides matching TRBD2. Germline values: CDR1 SGHDT, CDR2 YYEEEE. V lost 0 bases and J lost 6; bases outside the gene matches: 7. The CDR3 is 17 amino acids. CDR3 nucleotide sequence: TGTGCCAGCAGCTTGGAGACTAGCGGGAGATGGGGCAATGAGCAGTTCTTC. Its translation is CASSLETSGRWGNEQFF.

V and J are TRBV7-3 and TRBJ2-4, with 10 bases identical to TRBD1. Germline V gives CDR1 SGHTA, CDR2 FQGTGA. This CDR3 is 14 amino acids long. The junction had 5 bases not matched to a gene; V was cut back by 5 bases and J by 7 bases. The CDR3 sequence is CASSPGQGGNIQYF. The CDR3 region has the DNA TGTGCCAGCAGCCCAGGACAGGGGGGGAACATTCAGTACTTC.

V gene TRBV7-6 combines with J gene TRBJ2-3; D is perhaps TRBD2 (7 bases). V lost 3 bases to trimming and J lost 6 bases, with 25 bases between them. CDR1 is SGHVS and CDR2 is FNYEAQ in the germline V gene. This CDR3 has 18 residues. The CDR3 DNA sequence: TGTGCCAGCAGCTTCGACGCCCCGGGGGGCGAGGGTGTTGATACGCAGTATTTT. Translating gives CASSFDAPGGEGVDTQYF.